This T cell receptor (beta chain) is from a study of T-cell reconstitution after alpha-beta-depleted transplantation in children. Study conclusions and caveats: The high TCRbeta diversity at day 60 in some patients came from surviving recipient T cells and thymic progenitors. Once a year had passed after transplant, T-cell counts and diversity came mostly from newly produced T cells.

Library preparation (for TCRbeta) was performed with unique molecular identifiers. One entry per CDR3 protein, called by TCRdb with MiXCR from the PCR reads. The sample yields 500,000 or so distinct CDR3 sequences, roughly 10% seen once. In this sample, this clonotype turned up a few times. Antigen unknown. CDR3 length: 13 residues. J lost 7 bases, V lost 3 bases, and 4 bases had no gene match. CDR1 and CDR2 from the germline V gene are SQVTM and ANQGSEA. The receptor was derived from a female patient younger than 10 who had a stem cell transplant for aplastic anemia, so the T cells may come from the graft donor. The specimen was PBMCs, mostly from graft donor cells, collected 180 days after TCRalphabeta/CD19-depleted stem cell transplant. V gene TRBV29-1 combines with J gene TRBJ2-1; TRBD2 matches at 9 bases. This CDR3 is CSVEREGLNEQFF. The CDR3 DNA sequence: TGCAGCGTTGAGCGGGAGGGCCTTAATGAGCAGTTCTTC.